The entry that follows covers one T cell receptor (beta chain) sequence. The antigen is not known. The CDR3 is 15 amino acids. The germline V gene has CDR1 MGHDK and CDR2 SYGVNS. V lost 7 bases, J lost 6 bases, and 9 bases stayed unmatched. Only in-frame clones appear in the TCRdb table, and some are missing; sequencing was by immunoSEQ multiplex PCR. The sample includes around 86,000 clones, nearly 90% of them seen just once. The data are from a study of T cell responses to AZD1222 COVID-19 vaccine. Study outcomes and limitations: Donors were chiefly white British, with a greater number of females, and clonal diversity was perhaps underestimated. The reported proportion of spike-specific TCRs targeting unmutated variant regions was nearly half. Spike-wide vaccine-associated CD4 TCRs dominated at 160-218 and 743-854. The peak T cell response came first, and repertoires were sampled only after it.

The chain has TRBV25-1 and TRBJ2-2; TRBD1 matches 9 bases. The receptor was derived from an adult in good health. The sequenced sample was peripheral blood, obtained on day 0 of AZD1222 vaccination. CDR3 bases: TGTGCCAGCACCCCCCGGAACAGGGGGCCCGGGGAGCTGTTTTTT. Encoded protein: CASTPRNRGPGELFF.